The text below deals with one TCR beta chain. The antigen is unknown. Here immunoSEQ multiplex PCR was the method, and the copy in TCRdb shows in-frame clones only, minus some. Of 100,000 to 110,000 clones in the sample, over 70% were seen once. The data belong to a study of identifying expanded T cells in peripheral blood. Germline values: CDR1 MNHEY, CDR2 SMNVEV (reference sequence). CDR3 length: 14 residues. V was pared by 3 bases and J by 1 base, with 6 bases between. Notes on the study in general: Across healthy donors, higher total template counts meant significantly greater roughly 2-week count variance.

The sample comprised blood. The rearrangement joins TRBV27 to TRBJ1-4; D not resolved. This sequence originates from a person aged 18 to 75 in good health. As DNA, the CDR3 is TGTGCCAGCAGTTTTAAACAAACTAATGAAAAACTGTTTTTT. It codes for CASSFKQTNEKLFF.